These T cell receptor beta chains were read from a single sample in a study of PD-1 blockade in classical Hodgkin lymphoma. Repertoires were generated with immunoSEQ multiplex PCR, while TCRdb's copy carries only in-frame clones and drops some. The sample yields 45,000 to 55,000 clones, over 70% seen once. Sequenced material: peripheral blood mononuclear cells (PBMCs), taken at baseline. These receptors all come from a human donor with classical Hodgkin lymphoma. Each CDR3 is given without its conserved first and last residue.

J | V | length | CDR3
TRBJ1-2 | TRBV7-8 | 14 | ASSHDRWGLNYGYT
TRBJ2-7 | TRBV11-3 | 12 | ASSLDLNTYEQY
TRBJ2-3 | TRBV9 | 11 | ASRGTSTDTQY
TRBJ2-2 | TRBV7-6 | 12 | ASSLGLGTGELF
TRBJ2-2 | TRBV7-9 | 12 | ASSLTSLAGELF
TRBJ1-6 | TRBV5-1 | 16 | ASRRSPLPSSYNSPLH
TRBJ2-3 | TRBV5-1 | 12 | ASSKGESTDTQY
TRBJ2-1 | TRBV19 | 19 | ASSILYLGVAGKGSYNEQF
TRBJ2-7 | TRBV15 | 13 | ATSEDGGGPYEQY
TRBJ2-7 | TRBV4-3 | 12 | ASSQDSKGYEQY
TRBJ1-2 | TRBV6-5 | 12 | ASSLDRGYYGYT
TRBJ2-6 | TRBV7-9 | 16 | ASSPGGRDYSGANVLT
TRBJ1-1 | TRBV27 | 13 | ASRTNRAINTEAF
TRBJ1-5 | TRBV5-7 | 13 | ASSSSDTSNQPQH
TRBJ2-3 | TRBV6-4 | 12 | ATSEGAETDTQY
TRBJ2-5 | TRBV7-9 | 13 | ASSLLAQSGETQY
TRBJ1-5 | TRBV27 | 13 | ASSLTGGSNQPQH
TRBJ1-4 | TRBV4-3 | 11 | ASRRDKNEKLF
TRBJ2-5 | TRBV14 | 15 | ASSQLRGLAGEETQY
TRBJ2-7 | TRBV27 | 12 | ASSLSPPPYEQY
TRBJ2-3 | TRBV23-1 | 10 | ASGQCTDTQY
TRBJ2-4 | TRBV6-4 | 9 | ASSPHDIQY
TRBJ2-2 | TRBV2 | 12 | ASWGWPNTGELF
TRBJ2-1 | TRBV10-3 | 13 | AISEPGLATMGQF